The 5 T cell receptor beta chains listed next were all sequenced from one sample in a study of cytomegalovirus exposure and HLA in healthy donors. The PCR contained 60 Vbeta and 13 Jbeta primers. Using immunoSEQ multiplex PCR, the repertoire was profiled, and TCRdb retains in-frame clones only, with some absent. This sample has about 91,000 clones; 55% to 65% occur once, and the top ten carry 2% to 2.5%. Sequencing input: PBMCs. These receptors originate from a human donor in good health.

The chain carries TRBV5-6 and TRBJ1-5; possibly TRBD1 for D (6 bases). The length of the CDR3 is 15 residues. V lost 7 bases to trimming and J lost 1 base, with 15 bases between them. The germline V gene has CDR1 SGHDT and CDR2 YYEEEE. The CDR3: CASHRAGLSNQPQHF. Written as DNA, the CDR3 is TGTGCCAGCCACAGGGCGGGTCTAAGCAATCAGCCCCAGCATTTT. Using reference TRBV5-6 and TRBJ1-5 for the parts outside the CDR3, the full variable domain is DAGVTQSPTHLIKTRGQQVTLRCSPKSGHDTVSWYQQALGQGPQFIFQYYEEEERQRGNFPDRFSGHQFPNYSSELNVNALLLGDSALYLCASHRAGLSNQPQHFGDGTRLSIL.

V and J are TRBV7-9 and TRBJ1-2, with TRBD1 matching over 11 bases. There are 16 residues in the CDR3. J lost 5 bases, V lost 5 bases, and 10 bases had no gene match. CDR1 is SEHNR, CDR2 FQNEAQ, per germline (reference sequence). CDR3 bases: TGTGCCAGCAGCCTTGGACAGGGGGCTATAGTGTATGGCTACACCTTC. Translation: CASSLGQGAIVYGYTF.

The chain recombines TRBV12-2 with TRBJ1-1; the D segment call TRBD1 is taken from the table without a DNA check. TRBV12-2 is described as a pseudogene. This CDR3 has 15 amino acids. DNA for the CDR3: TGTGCAAGTCGCTTATTCGTTAGACAGAACACTGAAGCTTTCTTT. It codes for CASRLFVRQNTEAFF.

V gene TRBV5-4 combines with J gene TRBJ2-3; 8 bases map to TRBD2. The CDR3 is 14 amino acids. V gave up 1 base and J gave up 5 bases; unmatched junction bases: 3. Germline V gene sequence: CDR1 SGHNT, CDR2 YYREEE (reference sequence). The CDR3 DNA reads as TGTGCCAGCAGCTTGCCGGGGGGGGAAGATACGCAGTATTTT. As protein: CASSLPGGEDTQYF.

The CDR3 sequence is CASSPRASGGDQETQYF. DNA for the CDR3: TGTGCCAGCTCACCAAGGGCTAGCGGGGGTGATCAAGAGACCCAGTACTTC. The rearrangement joins TRBV18 to TRBJ2-5; 10 nucleotides agree with TRBD2. The CDR3 has 17 amino acids. The junction had 8 bases not matched to a gene; V was cut back by 2 bases and J by 2 bases. The V gene's germline CDR1 is KGHSH and CDR2 LQKENI.